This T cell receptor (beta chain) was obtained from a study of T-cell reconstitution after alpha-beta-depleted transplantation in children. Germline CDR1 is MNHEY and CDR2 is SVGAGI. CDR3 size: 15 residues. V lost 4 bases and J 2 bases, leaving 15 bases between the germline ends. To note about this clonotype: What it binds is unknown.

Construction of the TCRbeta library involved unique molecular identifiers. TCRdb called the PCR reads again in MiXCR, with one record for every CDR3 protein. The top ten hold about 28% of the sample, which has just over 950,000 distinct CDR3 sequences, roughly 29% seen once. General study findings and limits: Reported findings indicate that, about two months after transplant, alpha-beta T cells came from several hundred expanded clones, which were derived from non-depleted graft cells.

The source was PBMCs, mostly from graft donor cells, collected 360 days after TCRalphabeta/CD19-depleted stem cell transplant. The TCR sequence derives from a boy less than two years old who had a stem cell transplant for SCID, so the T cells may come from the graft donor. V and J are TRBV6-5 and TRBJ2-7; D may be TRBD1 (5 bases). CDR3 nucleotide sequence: TGTGCCAGCAGTTCCCCGGCAGGGCTCACCTACGAGCAGTACTTC. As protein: CASSSPAGLTYEQYF.